This note documents a single T cell receptor beta chain sequence. The target antigen is unknown. The data originate from a study of early T cells in non-severe SARS-CoV-2 infection. Across the study: Sequencing was performed on bulk RNA from unsorted whole blood, leaving chains unpaired.

The CDR3 extends over 15 amino acids. Trimming left V 2 bases short and J 2 bases short, with 11 bases between. Germline CDR1 and CDR2: SSHAT and FNYEAQ (reference sequence). Each cDNA molecule carried a unique molecular identifier. One entry per CDR3 protein results from TCRdb running MiXCR on the 5' RACE reads. The sample has about 42,000 distinct CDR3 sequences, about 6% seen once; the top ten hold more than 7%. General study results and limits: VDJdb matches were skewed toward anti-spike CD8 T cell responses.

The sequence derives from an adult who was a healthcare worker with PCR-confirmed SARS-CoV-2 infection or an uninfected control (not recorded which). The source was whole blood, collected at baseline. The chain recombines TRBV7-7 with TRBJ2-3; D call uncertain. CDR3 in DNA: TGTGCCAGCAGCTTATTACCCCTTCTCACAGATACGCAGTATTTT. Translating it yields CASSLLPLLTDTQYF.